This passage covers 15 T cell receptor beta chains from one sample sequenced in a study of T cell responses to AZD1222 COVID-19 vaccine. Here immunoSEQ multiplex PCR was the method, and the copy in TCRdb shows in-frame clones only, minus some. The sample has 150,000 to 200,000 clones, 90% to 95% seen once. Sequencing was performed on peripheral blood, taken 28 days after the second AZD1222 dose. These receptors came from an adult who received the AZD1222 COVID-19 vaccine.

The V and J genes are TRBV10-2 and TRBJ2-7; weak D call: TRBD2 (6 bases). Germline CDR1 WSHSY, CDR2 SAAADI. Trimming left V 2 bases short and J 7 bases short, with 6 bases between. The CDR3 totals 11 residues. This CDR3 reads CASSEGGEQYF. In DNA form, the CDR3 reads TGCGCCAGCAGTGAGGGAGGGGAGCAGTACTTC.

This chain links TRBV11-2 with TRBJ1-4; possibly TRBD1 for D (6 bases). Germline V gene lookup returns CDR1 SGHAT and CDR2 FQNNGV. This CDR3 has 15 residues. The V and J ends lost 5 bases and 6 bases respectively, with 16 bases between them. CDR3 coding DNA: TGTGCCAGCAGCGCCGGGGGCCCTACTTATGAAAAACTGTTTTTT. Protein product: CASSAGGPTYEKLFF.

This clone was seen a single time. The chain couples TRBV2 to TRBJ2-1, with 7 bases fitting TRBD2. The V gene's germline CDR1 is SNHLY and CDR2 FYNNEI. The CDR3 length is 14 residues. V dropped 5 bases and J dropped 8; count of bases not matched to a gene: 9. CDR3 sequence (DNA): TGTGCCAGCAGTTCCCCCTTAGCGGGCCATGAGCAGTTCTTC. Translated: CASSSPLAGHEQFF. The whole variable domain, remainder taken from reference TRBV2 and TRBJ2-1, is EPEVTQTPSHQVTQMGQEVILRCVPISNHLYFYWYRQILGQKVEFLVSFYNNEISEKSEIFDDQFSVERPDGSNFTLKIRSTKLEDSAMYFCASSSPLAGHEQFFGPGTRLTVL.

The J gene is TRBJ1-5, the V gene TRBV7-8; TRBD1 might be the D (5 bases). The CDR3 has 15 amino acids. Germline V gene data show CDR1 as SGHVS and CDR2 as FQNEAQ. The germline V and J ends were trimmed by 5 bases and 4 bases, with 15 bases remaining between them. The CDR3 nucleotides read TGTGCCAGCAGCCTAGGGAGACAGTCAAATCAGCCCCAGCATTTT. This translates into CASSLGRQSNQPQHF.

V usage is TRBV5-6 and J usage is TRBJ1-2; D is unclear. From germline, CDR1 is SGHDT and CDR2 YYEEEE. The CDR3 sequence is 16 residues long. Trimming took 4 bases from V and 1 from J, leaving 17 bases between them. CDR3 sequence: CASSQLREPFNYGYTF. The CDR3 nucleotides are TGTGCCAGCAGCCAACTCCGGGAGCCCTTTAACTATGGCTACACCTTC.

The J gene is TRBJ1-5, the V gene TRBV19; possible D gene TRBD1, 5 bases. The CDR3 is 17 amino acids. V shed 4 bases and J shed 6 bases, with 22 bases lying between them. The germline V gene has CDR1 LNHDA and CDR2 SQIVND (reference sequence). The CDR3 coding sequence is TGTGCCAGTAGTAGGGGAAGGGGAGCTCGGATCGGTCAGCCCCAGCATTTT. Translation: CASSRGRGARIGQPQHF.

V and J are TRBV16 and TRBJ2-2; D gene uncertain. The CDR3 has 14 amino acids. V was clipped by 4 bases and J by 0 bases, with 6 bases between them. From germline, CDR1 is KGHSY and CDR2 FQNENV. The CDR3 loop reads CASSLSTNTGELFF. The CDR3 bases are TGTGCCAGCAGCCTTTCCACGAACACCGGGGAGCTGTTTTTT.

The rearrangement uses TRBV7-6 and TRBJ2-1; D remains ambiguous. The germline CDR1 and CDR2 sequences are SGHVS and FNYEAQ. Trimming removed 6 bases at V and 0 bases at J, with 12 bases between. The length of the CDR3 is 15 residues. The CDR3 bases are TGTGCCAGCAGGGCTGACTTCAGCTCCTACAATGAGCAGTTCTTC. It codes for CASRADFSSYNEQFF.

The rearrangement uses TRBV10-3 and TRBJ2-7; the match to TRBD1 covers 11 bases. V dropped 2 bases and J dropped 0; count of bases not matched to a gene: 0. The CDR3 contains 15 residues. Germline V gene lookup returns CDR1 ENHRY and CDR2 SYGVKD. The DNA of the CDR3 is TGTGCCATCAGTGAGGGGACAGGGGGCTCCTACGAGCAGTACTTC. Translated: CAISEGTGGSYEQYF.

The rearrangement links TRBV28 to TRBJ2-7, with TRBD2 identical over 11 bases. Per the germline V gene, CDR1 is MDHEN and CDR2 is SYDVKM. V trimming: 5 bases; J trimming: 4 bases; junction bases outside the gene matches: 7. This CDR3 is built from 15 residues. The CDR3 coding sequence is TGTGCCAGCAGTAAAGAGACTAGCGGGAAATACGAGCAGTACTTC. This encodes CASSKETSGKYEQYF.

The chain uses TRBV18 and TRBJ1-1; 8 nucleotides match TRBD1. Germline V gene data show CDR1 as KGHSH and CDR2 as LQKENI. CDR3 length: 15 residues. J gave up 2 bases and V 3 bases, and 5 bases lay outside the gene matches. The CDR3 protein is CASSPTGVSNTEAFF. The CDR3, as DNA: TGTGCCAGCTCACCGACAGGGGTTTCAAACACTGAAGCTTTCTTT.

This rearrangement joins TRBV3-1 (or the pseudogene TRBV3-2) to TRBJ2-1; the match to TRBD2 covers 10 bases. The junction had 7 bases not matched to a gene; V was cut back by 2 bases and J by 9 bases. The CDR3 contains 15 residues. Germline V gene sequence: CDR1 LGHDT, CDR2 YNNKEL (reference sequence). The CDR3, as DNA: TGTGCCAGCAGCCAACTAGCGGGAGCAAACGGTGAGCAGTTCTTC. It translates to CASSQLAGANGEQFF.

The V call is TRBV5-1, the J call TRBJ2-5; D is possibly TRBD2 (5 bases). Looked up from germline, CDR1 is SGHRS and CDR2 is YFSETQ. V dropped 4 bases and J dropped 3 bases, with 19 bases sitting between them. This CDR3 contains 16 residues. CDR3 loop: CASSTGPVGIKETQYF. The CDR3 coding sequence is TGCGCCAGCAGCACCGGACCTGTCGGGATTAAAGAGACCCAGTACTTC.

The J gene is TRBJ2-5, the V gene TRBV4-3, with TRBD2 matching 13 bases. CDR3 size: 16 residues. V shed 4 bases and J 2 bases; nucleotides not matched to a gene: 4. Germline CDR1 LGHNA, CDR2 YSLEER. CDR3: CASSPRTSGGQETQYF. For the CDR3, the DNA is TGCGCCAGCAGCCCACGGACTAGCGGGGGACAAGAGACCCAGTACTTC.

In DNA, the CDR3 is TGTGCCAGCAGTGAAGCGCTTCTTTTAGGGACAGGACACTCTGGAAACACCATATATTTT. Translation: CASSEALLLGTGHSGNTIYF. The chain has TRBV6-1 and TRBJ1-3; TRBD1 aligns across 8 bases. Per germline, CDR1 MNHNS and CDR2 SASEGT. Trimming removed 0 bases from V and 0 bases from J; junction bases left unmatched: 13. The CDR3 is made up of 20 amino acids.